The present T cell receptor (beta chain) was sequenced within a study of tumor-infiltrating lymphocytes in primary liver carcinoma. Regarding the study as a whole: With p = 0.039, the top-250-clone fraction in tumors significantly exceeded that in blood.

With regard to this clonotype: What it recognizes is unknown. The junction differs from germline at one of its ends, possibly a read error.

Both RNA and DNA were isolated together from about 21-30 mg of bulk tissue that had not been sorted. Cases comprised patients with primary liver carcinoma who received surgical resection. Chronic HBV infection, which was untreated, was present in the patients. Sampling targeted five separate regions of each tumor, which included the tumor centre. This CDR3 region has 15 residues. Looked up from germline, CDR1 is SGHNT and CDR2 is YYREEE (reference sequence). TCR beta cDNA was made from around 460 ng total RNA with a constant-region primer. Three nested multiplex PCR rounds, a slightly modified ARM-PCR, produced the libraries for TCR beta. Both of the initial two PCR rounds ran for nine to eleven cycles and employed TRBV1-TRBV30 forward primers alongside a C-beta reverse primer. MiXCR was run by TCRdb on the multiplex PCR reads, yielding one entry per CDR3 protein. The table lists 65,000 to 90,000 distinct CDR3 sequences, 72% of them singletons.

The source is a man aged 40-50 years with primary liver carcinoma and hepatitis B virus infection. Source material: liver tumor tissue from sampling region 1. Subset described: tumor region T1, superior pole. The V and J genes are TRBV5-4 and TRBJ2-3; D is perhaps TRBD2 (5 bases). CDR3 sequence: CASSLEYHEGDRQYF. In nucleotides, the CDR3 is TGTGCCAGCAGCTTGGAATATCACGAGGGAGATAGGCAGTATTTT.